The 24 T cell receptor beta chains presented below share a single source sample, sequenced in a study of a mutant IDH1 vaccine in newly diagnosed glioma. Time point: baseline, week 1 (first vaccination visit). The treatment is: pre-vaccination baseline after standard-of-care therapy. The table came from immunoSEQ multiplex PCR; TCRdb's copy has only in-frame clones and leaves some out. The data hold 50,000 to 65,000 clones, with 80% to 90% observed a single time. Sequencing used PBMCs, obtained from a glioma patient treated with radiotherapy, temozolomide or both. The origin of the receptors is a man in his late teens or twenties with glioma.

This clone turned up a few times. The V and J genes are TRBV13 and TRBJ1-1; TRBD1 might be the D (5 bases). Trimming took off 8 bases at V and 3 bases at J, with 13 bases between the two ends. The CDR3 spans 13 residues. Germline CDR1 is PRHDT and CDR2 is FYEKMQ (reference sequence). The CDR3 is CASLDRLYTEAFF. The CDR3 DNA follows: TGTGCCAGCCTCGACAGACTATACACTGAAGCTTTCTTT.

This clone occurred a few times. V gene TRBV7-2 combines with J gene TRBJ2-7, with D tentatively TRBD1 (6 bases). The V end lost 2 bases, the J end lost 5 bases, and 19 bases lay between the germline ends. Germline CDR1 is SGHTA and CDR2 is FQGNSA. The CDR3 consists of 16 residues. The CDR3 sequence: CASSLRMAGAVDEQYF. The DNA for the CDR3 is TGTGCCAGCAGCTTAAGGATGGCAGGGGCGGTCGACGAGCAGTACTTC.

This clone has ten or more counts. The chain combines TRBV6-4 with TRBJ2-2; D unresolved. The V gene's germline CDR1 is MRHNA and CDR2 SNTAGT. The V end lost 0 bases, the J end lost 1 base, and 6 bases lay between the germline ends. CDR3 length equals 15 residues. The CDR3 region is CASSDSDGNTGELFF. CDR3 DNA: TGTGCCAGCAGTGACTCCGACGGGAACACCGGGGAGCTGTTTTTT.

This chain links TRBV7-6 with TRBJ1-2, with a tentative D call TRBD1 (5 bases). This CDR3 has 13 residues. Trimming took off 5 bases at V and 3 bases at J, with 10 bases between the two ends. Germline CDR1 is SGHVS and CDR2 is FNYEAQ. CDR3 nucleotides: TGTGCCAGCAGCGGCCGGGACTACTATGGCTACACCTTC. It translates to CASSGRDYYGYTF.

The chain recombines TRBV19 with TRBJ1-4, with 7 bases identical to TRBD1. The CDR3 is 16 amino acids. The V and J ends lost 6 bases and 6 bases, in that order; junction bases with no gene match: 13. In germline, CDR1 is LNHDA, CDR2 SQIVND (reference sequence). The CDR3 coding sequence is TGTGCCAGTAGCCTAACAGGGGTGACTGAGTATGAAAAACTGTTTTTT. This sequence encodes CASSLTGVTEYEKLFF.

This clone appeared once. V and J are TRBV7-2 and TRBJ2-2; D is perhaps TRBD1 or TRBD2 (6 bases each). V was trimmed by 4 bases and J by 4 bases, leaving 13 bases between them. Germline loops: CDR1 SGHTA, CDR2 FQGNSA. There are 15 residues in the CDR3. CDR3 DNA sequence: TGTGCCAGCAGCTGGGACAAGGGAGGCACCGGGGAGCTGTTTTTT. Amino acid sequence: CASSWDKGGTGELFF.

This chain joins TRBV2 and TRBJ2-3, with D tentatively TRBD2 (6 bases). This CDR3 has 13 residues. CDR1 is SNHLY and CDR2 is FYNNEI in the germline V gene. V lost 7 bases and J lost 2, with 10 bases in between. The CDR3 spells CASTREHTDTQYF. DNA of the CDR3: TGTGCCAGCACGCGGGAACACACAGATACGCAGTATTTT.

The chain couples TRBV5-1 to TRBJ1-3; D unresolved. Germline V gives CDR1 SGHRS, CDR2 YFSETQ. Trimming left V 0 bases short and J 4 bases short, with 11 bases between. This CDR3 spans 15 amino acids. In DNA form, the CDR3 reads TGCGCCAGCAGCTTGGATGGGTCTCGGGGAAACACCATATATTTT. Translating it yields CASSLDGSRGNTIYF.

The rearrangement joins TRBV6-1 to TRBJ1-1; 8 bases map to TRBD1. The trim removed 4 bases at V and 5 bases at J, leaving 6 bases unmatched. This CDR3 comprises 14 residues. Germline V gene lookup returns CDR1 MNHNS and CDR2 SASEGT. CDR3 loop: CASSVDRVGTEAFF. In DNA, the CDR3 is TGTGCCAGCAGTGTGGACAGGGTGGGGACTGAAGCTTTCTTT.

V gene TRBV10-2 combines with J gene TRBJ2-2; 7 bases are a match to TRBD2. After removal of 5 bases from V and 4 bases from J, the junction contained 7 bases not matched to a gene. This CDR3 region has 15 residues. CDR1 is WSHSY, CDR2 SAAADI, per germline. CDR3 sequence reads: CASSWSGEVTGELFF. The CDR3 DNA follows: TGCGCCAGCAGTTGGAGCGGGGAGGTCACCGGGGAGCTGTTTTTT.

As DNA, the CDR3 is TGTGCCAGCAGCCCTAACAGGGATCAGCCCCAGCATTTT. This codes for CASSPNRDQPQHF. The rearrangement joins TRBV7-9 to TRBJ1-5, with D maybe TRBD1 (6 bases). Trimming took 5 bases from V and 5 from J, leaving 10 bases between them. The V gene's germline CDR1 is SEHNR and CDR2 FQNEAQ (reference sequence). This CDR3 is built from 13 residues. The variable domain in full, with the rest retrieved from reference TRBV7-9 and TRBJ1-5, is DTGVSQNPRHKITKRGQNVTFRCDPISEHNRLYWYRQTLGQGPEFLTYFQNEAQLEKSRLLSDRFSAERPKGSFSTLEIQRTEQGDSAMYLCASSPNRDQPQHFGDGTRLSIL.

The rearrangement joins TRBV28 to TRBJ1-5; TRBD1 matches at 11 bases. V gave up 4 bases and J gave up 6 bases; unmatched junction bases: 5. This CDR3 has 15 residues. Germline CDR1 MDHEN, CDR2 SYDVKM. The CDR3 protein is CASSSGTGGRQPQHF. The CDR3 DNA sequence: TGTGCCAGCAGTTCGGGGACAGGGGGTCGTCAGCCCCAGCATTTT.

This clone showed up just a few times. The DNA of the CDR3 is TGTGCCAGCATTCCCGGGTGGGGGAACACTGAAGCTTTCTTT. Protein product: CASIPGWGNTEAFF. V and J are TRBV6-6 and TRBJ1-1; unclear D gene. There are 14 residues in the CDR3. V was pared by 7 bases and J by 1 base, with 13 bases between. Germline V gene data show CDR1 as MNHNY and CDR2 as SVGAGI (reference sequence).

This chain joins TRBV5-1 and TRBJ1-5; D might be TRBD1 (6 bases). CDR3 length equals 13 residues. V shed 0 bases and J shed 7 bases, with 8 bases lying between them. Germline lookup yields CDR1 SGHRS and CDR2 YFSETQ. The CDR3 spells CASSLDRDQPQHF. The CDR3 DNA reads TGCGCCAGCAGCTTGGACAGGGACCAGCCCCAGCATTTT.

The chain uses TRBV6-5 and TRBJ2-5; D is unclear. The V end was cut by 4 bases, the J end by 1 base, with 1 base between. The CDR3 is 11 amino acids. CDR1 and CDR2 (germline): MNHEY, SVGAGI. CDR3 in DNA: TGTGCCAGCAGTTTCCAAGAGACCCAGTACTTC. Protein sequence: CASSFQETQYF.

A few counts support this clone. The chain uses TRBV30 and TRBJ1-1; D is unclear. The germline gives CDR1 GTSNPN, CDR2 SVGIG (reference sequence). The CDR3 is 14 amino acids. The V end was cut by 4 bases, the J end by 1 base, with 13 bases between. The CDR3 DNA reads TGTGCCTGGACGCAAGGGCATGGGAACACTGAAGCTTTCTTT. Translated, it gives CAWTQGHGNTEAFF.

The chain is built from TRBV6-5 and TRBJ1-2, with D perhaps matching TRBD1 (6 bases). CDR3 length: 16 amino acids. Per the germline V gene, CDR1 is MNHEY and CDR2 is SVGAGI. Deletions cut 4 bases from V and 0 bases from J, with 15 bases between. The DNA of the CDR3 is TGTGCCAGCAGTTCTTATGACAGGTTTGCTAACTATGGCTACACCTTC. Protein sequence: CASSSYDRFANYGYTF.

The chain recombines TRBV19 with TRBJ1-6; TRBD1 agrees at 9 bases. Per the germline V gene, CDR1 is LNHDA and CDR2 is SQIVND (reference sequence). The CDR3 is made up of 15 amino acids. Trimming at V came to 5 bases and at J to 5 bases, leaving 4 bases not matched to a gene. CDR3 sequence (DNA): TGTGCCAGTAGTCCACGGGACAGGGATAATTCACCCCTCCACTTT. Residues: CASSPRDRDNSPLHF. Looking up the rest from reference TRBV19 and TRBJ1-6 gives the full variable domain: DGGITQSPKYLFRKEGQNVTLSCEQNLNHDAMYWYRQDPGQGLRLIYYSQIVNDFQKGDIAEGYSVSREKKESFPLTVTSAQKNPTAFYLCASSPRDRDNSPLHFGNGTRLTVT.

This clone was counted a few times. The V call is TRBV6-6, the J call TRBJ1-1; 7 bases align to TRBD1. Germline V lookup: CDR1 MNHNY, CDR2 SVGAGI (reference sequence). The CDR3 totals 12 residues. V shed 5 bases, J shed 7 bases, and the junction held 4 bases outside the gene matches. The CDR3 bases are TGTGCCAGCAGTCGCCGGGACAGTGAAGCTTTCTTT. Its translation: CASSRRDSEAFF.

With regard to this clone: The junction departs from the called germline gene at one end, perhaps through a read error. In DNA form, the CDR3 reads TGTGCCAGCAGCTTGGAACCATGGACGGACGCTCAACCTTTT. Protein sequence: CASSLEPWTDAQPF. The chain recombines TRBV5-5 with TRBJ1-4; D is unclear. The germline V gene encodes CDR1 SGHKS and CDR2 YYEKEE (reference sequence). CDR3 size: 14 residues.

The chain is built from TRBV7-9 and TRBJ1-1; 8 bases fit TRBD1. The V gene's germline CDR1 is SEHNR and CDR2 FQNEAQ (reference sequence). This CDR3 is built from 15 residues. V was pared by 2 bases and J by 1 base, with 3 bases of the junction left unmatched. CDR3 sequence reads: CASSLTGQGNTEAFF. The CDR3 DNA is TGTGCCAGCAGCTTAACAGGACAGGGGAACACTGAAGCTTTCTTT.

V is TRBV7-9 and J is TRBJ1-2; 9 bases fit TRBD1. Trimming removed 7 bases from V and 3 bases from J; junction bases left unmatched: 12. The CDR3 consists of 16 residues. Germline V gives CDR1 SEHNR, CDR2 FQNEAQ (reference sequence). CDR3 sequence: CASTVGTGRAYYGYTF. CDR3 nucleotides: TGTGCCAGCACCGTTGGGACAGGGCGAGCCTACTATGGCTACACCTTC.

This clone was recorded a few times. The chain is built from TRBV4-2 and TRBJ1-1, with D hard to call. Per germline, CDR1 LGHNA and CDR2 YNFKEQ. This CDR3 is 14 amino acids long. The V end lost 1 base, the J end lost 5 bases, and 11 bases lay between the germline ends. The CDR3 spells CASSQGQRETEAFF. DNA of the CDR3: TGTGCCAGCAGCCAAGGCCAACGGGAGACTGAAGCTTTCTTT.

This clone was detected a few times. Here the CDR3 DNA reads TGTGCCAGCAGTTACCAGGCACATCAGCCCCAGCATTTT. Encoded protein: CASSYQAHQPQHF. V and J are TRBV6-5 and TRBJ1-5; D remains unclear. Trimming stripped 2 bases from V and 5 bases from J, with 7 bases between. CDR1 and CDR2 (germline): MNHEY, SVGAGI. The CDR3 sequence is 13 residues long.